The 22 T cell receptor beta chains listed next were all sequenced from one sample in a study of blood T cells in healthy people across ages. Then a second PCR, running about 6 to 11 cycles, was carried out with a sample-barcoded 5' primer and a J-beta primer mix. TCRdb called the 5' RACE reads again in MiXCR, with one record for every CDR3 protein. The sample records approximately 490,000 distinct CDR3 sequences, 20% to 30% being singletons. This same sample was also part of a study on T cells of mothers and their children.

Input material: blood. The source of these receptors is a boy between 10 and 17 years old in good health.

This chain uses TRBV6-2 or TRBV6-3 with TRBJ2-3; tentatively, D is TRBD1 or TRBD2 (6 bases each). The V end lost 7 bases, the J end lost 4 bases, and 18 bases lay between the germline ends. The V gene's germline CDR1 is MNHEY and CDR2 SVGEGT. CDR3 length: 15 residues. CDR3 nucleotide sequence: TGTGCCAGCAACCTACAACAGGGAGGCCCAGATACGCAGTATTTT. Its protein is CASNLQQGGPDTQYF.

The rearrangement links TRBV7-9 to TRBJ1-5; unclear D gene. Trimming removed 1 base from V and 0 bases from J, with 7 bases in between. From germline, CDR1 is SEHNR and CDR2 FQNEAQ (reference sequence). CDR3 length: 15 amino acids. CDR3 bases: TGTGCCAGCAGCTTAGGGCATTTTAGCAATCAGCCCCAGCATTTT. This translates into CASSLGHFSNQPQHF. The full variable domain, with the rest looked up from reference TRBV7-9 and TRBJ1-5, is DTGVSQNPRHKITKRGQNVTFRCDPISEHNRLYWYRQTLGQGPEFLTYFQNEAQLEKSRLLSDRFSAERPKGSFSTLEIQRTEQGDSAMYLCASSLGHFSNQPQHFGDGTRLSIL.

This clonotype was found many times. The chain joins TRBV29-1 to TRBJ2-7; D uncertain. The CDR3 is 13 amino acids. Germline V gene data show CDR1 as SQVTM and CDR2 as ANQGSEA. V gave up 3 bases and J gave up 1 base, with 10 bases separating them. The CDR3 DNA reads as TGCAGCGTTGATCTTCCAGGTTCCTACGAGCAGTACTTC. This translates into CSVDLPGSYEQYF.

This clonotype has a handful of counts. This chain links TRBV20-1 with TRBJ1-2, with D unresolved. CDR1 and CDR2 from the germline V gene are DFQATT and SNEGSKA (reference sequence). The CDR3 is made up of 12 amino acids. V gave up 3 bases and J gave up 3 bases, with 8 bases separating them. CDR3 nucleotides: TGCAGTGCTAGCCCGGAAGACTATGGCTACACCTTC. It is translated as CSASPEDYGYTF.

This clonotype turned up a few times. The J gene is TRBJ2-7, the V gene TRBV7-2, with 9 bases matching TRBD1. The CDR3 loop spans 15 amino acids. Per the germline V gene, CDR1 is SGHTA and CDR2 is FQGNSA. V lost 5 bases, J lost 1 base, and 6 bases stayed unmatched. In DNA form, the CDR3 reads TGTGCCAGCAGCCCTGACGGGACAGGGTCCTACGAGCAGTACTTC. Protein sequence: CASSPDGTGSYEQYF.

On this clonotype itself: At one end, the junction sequence differs from germline, possibly due to a read error. The chain uses TRBV27 and TRBJ1-1; D gene uncertain. Germline CDR1 reads MNHEY; CDR2 reads SMNVEV (reference sequence). This CDR3 region has 12 residues. This CDR3 is CASRQEGAEALF. The CDR3 coding sequence is TGTGCCAGCAGGCAGGAAGGAGCTGAAGCTCTCTTT.

The genes are TRBV9 and TRBJ1-1; no definite D call. This CDR3 spans 13 amino acids. From germline, CDR1 is SGDLS and CDR2 YYNGEE. With 0 bases removed from V and 3 bases from J, the gap between germline ends came to 6 bases. The CDR3 region has the DNA TGTGCCAGCAGCGTAGCTGTTTACACTGAAGCTTTCTTT. Protein product: CASSVAVYTEAFF. The full variable domain, its missing parts supplied by reference TRBV9 and TRBJ1-1, is DSGVTQTPKHLITATGQRVTLRCSPRSGDLSVYWYQQSLDQGLQFLIQYYNGEERAKGNILERFSAQQFPDLHSELNLSSLELGDSALYFCASSVAVYTEAFFGQGTRLTVV.

The chain is built from TRBV4-3 and TRBJ2-7; the match to TRBD2 covers 15 bases. This CDR3 is 18 amino acids long. Trimming took 4 bases from V and 0 from J; bases not matched to a gene: 7. CDR1 LGHNA and CDR2 YSLEER come from the germline V gene. CDR3 bases: TGCGCCAGCAGCCGATGGACGGGACTAGCGGGAGGCTCCTACGAGCAGTACTTC. Translated, it gives CASSRWTGLAGGSYEQYF.

This clonotype showed up just a few times. The chain is built from TRBV30 and TRBJ1-2; D may be TRBD1 (6 bases). The CDR3 length is 13 residues. Germline CDR1 is GTSNPN and CDR2 is SVGIG (reference sequence). Trimming left V 1 base short and J 4 bases short, with 10 bases between. For the CDR3, the DNA is TGTGCCTGGAGTGCAGGGGCCCGCTATGGCTACACCTTC. Encoded protein: CAWSAGARYGYTF.

The chain has TRBV29-1 and TRBJ1-1; D might be TRBD1 (5 bases). Germline-derived CDR1 and CDR2 are SQVTM and ANQGSEA. With 5 bases removed from V and 0 bases from J, the gap between germline ends came to 10 bases. CDR3 length: 13 residues. The CDR3 coding sequence is TGCAGCGTTAAGACAGCCCTGAACACTGAAGCTTTCTTT. This translates into CSVKTALNTEAFF.

In this sample, this clonotype turned up a few times. This chain joins TRBV29-1 and TRBJ1-3; D is undetermined. The germline CDR1 and CDR2 sequences are SQVTM and ANQGSEA. Trimming took off 0 bases at V and 4 bases at J, with 7 bases between the two ends. There are 13 residues in the CDR3. CDR3 sequence reads: CSVEEGSGNTIYF. CDR3 nucleotides: TGCAGCGTTGAAGAAGGCTCCGGAAACACCATATATTTT.

The chain employs TRBV20-1 and TRBJ2-1; 12 bases line up with TRBD2. TRBJ2-7 matches the DNA end more closely, so the J call is doubtful. The V gene's germline CDR1 is DFQATT and CDR2 SNEGSKA (reference sequence). This CDR3 is 14 amino acids long. The CDR3 loop reads CSARTSGRRYEQYF. CDR3 DNA: TGCAGTGCTAGGACTAGCGGGAGAAGGTACGAGCAGTACTTC.

In its sample, this clonotype was seen a few times. The chain employs TRBV20-1 and TRBJ1-1; D gene ambiguous. The V end was cut by 0 bases, the J end by 4 bases, with 9 bases between. Looked up from germline, CDR1 is DFQATT and CDR2 is SNEGSKA (reference sequence). CDR3 length equals 13 residues. The CDR3 region is CSARDFGVTEAFF. In DNA, the CDR3 is TGCAGTGCTAGAGATTTCGGGGTCACTGAAGCTTTCTTT.

This clonotype was counted at least ten times. The chain has TRBV29-1 and TRBJ2-5; D could derive from TRBD1 or TRBD2 (5 bases each). Trimming stripped 4 bases from V and 5 bases from J, with 14 bases between. CDR1 is SQVTM, CDR2 ANQGSEA, per germline. The CDR3 extends over 13 amino acids. CDR3 loop: CSVGPLEGETQYF. For the CDR3, the DNA is TGCAGCGTTGGACCCTTAGAGGGGGAGACCCAGTACTTC.

The chain joins TRBV20-1 to TRBJ2-5; 8 bases align to TRBD2. From germline, CDR1 is DFQATT and CDR2 SNEGSKA (reference sequence). The V segment lost 5 bases and the J segment 2 bases; nucleotides outside the gene matches: 7. This CDR3 has 14 residues. The DNA of the CDR3 is TGCAGTGCTTTCGGGACTAGGCGTCAAGAGACCCAGTACTTC. Residues: CSAFGTRRQETQYF.

The sample holds a few counts of this clonotype. A read error may produce the germline difference seen at one junction end. This chain connects TRBV3-1 to TRBJ1-4; weak D call: TRBD1 (6 bases). Germline lookup yields CDR1 LGHDT and CDR2 YNNKEL (reference sequence). The CDR3 extends over 16 amino acids. The CDR3 DNA follows: TGTGCCGGCAGCCGGACCGAACAGGGCAGGGATGAAAAACTGTTTTTT. This translates into CAGSRTEQGRDEKLFF.

The chain is built from TRBV5-5 and TRBJ2-3; no reliable D call. The ends were cut back, 2 bases at V and 6 bases at J, with 10 bases in the middle. The CDR3 has 13 residues. Germline assignment: CDR1 SGHKS and CDR2 YYEKEE (reference sequence). DNA of the CDR3: TGTGCCAGCAGCTTTTGGGTTAGTGATACGCAGTATTTT. Residues: CASSFWVSDTQYF.

V is TRBV9 and J is TRBJ1-5; no reliable D call. Trimming shortened V by 0 bases and J by 0 bases, and 7 bases separated the two germline ends. Germline lookup yields CDR1 SGDLS and CDR2 YYNGEE. This CDR3 is 15 amino acids long. Written as DNA, the CDR3 is TGTGCCAGCAGCGTAGGTGGAAATAGCAATCAGCCCCAGCATTTT. Protein: CASSVGGNSNQPQHF.

V is TRBV14 and J is TRBJ1-1; D gene unclear. The germline V gene has CDR1 SGHDN and CDR2 FVKESK. The V end lost 3 bases, the J end lost 4 bases, and 9 bases lay between the germline ends. The CDR3 spans 13 residues. For the CDR3, the DNA is TGTGCCAGCAGCCAGACCTCGGGCACTGAAGCTTTCTTT. Translating gives CASSQTSGTEAFF. Full variable domain (remainder filled in from reference TRBV14 and TRBJ1-1): EAGVTQFPSHSVIEKGQTVTLRCDPISGHDNLYWYRRVMGKEIKFLLHFVKESKQDESGMPNNRFLAERTGGTYSTLKVQPAELEDSGVYFCASSQTSGTEAFFGQGTRLTVV.

This clonotype was seen a few times. The chain combines TRBV6-5 with TRBJ2-3; perhaps D is TRBD1 or TRBD2 (5 bases each). The germline V gene has CDR1 MNHEY and CDR2 SVGAGI. Trimming cost V 6 bases and J 2 bases, with 12 bases left between them. The CDR3 extends over 14 amino acids. In DNA, the CDR3 is TGTGCCAGCAGGCCGGGACCCTACACAGATACGCAGTATTTT. This codes for CASRPGPYTDTQYF.

V and J are TRBV20-1 and TRBJ2-7; the D gene is possibly TRBD2 (6 bases). This CDR3 contains 15 residues. Trimming stripped 6 bases from V and 4 bases from J, with 22 bases between. From germline, CDR1 is DFQATT and CDR2 SNEGSKA (reference sequence). This chain's CDR3 is CSAKRGSSLPYEQYF. In DNA, the CDR3 is TGCAGTGCGAAACGGGGGTCTAGCCTCCCTTACGAGCAGTACTTC.

This clonotype was seen only a few times. The rearrangement uses TRBV7-3 and TRBJ1-5; D is undetermined. Trimming stripped 4 bases from V and 4 bases from J, with 5 bases between. Germline V gene sequence: CDR1 SGHTA, CDR2 FQGTGA. CDR3 size: 12 residues. The CDR3 bases are TGTGCCAGCAGCTCGCCGAATCAGCCCCAGCATTTT. Protein: CASSSPNQPQHF.